Below, 11 T cell receptor beta chains from the same sample are listed, as sequenced in a study of regulatory T cells in long-lasting Graves disease. Relying on iRepertoire HTBI primers and Arm-PCR of CDR3 regions, the team built TCR beta libraries. Each CDR3 protein is one row after TCRdb ran MiXCR on the multiplex PCR reads. Among fewer than 400,000 distinct CDR3 sequences listed, about 20% were seen once. Time point: persistent/refractory GD, antithyroid drugs over 5 years with positive TRAb. From PBMCs, RNA was extracted and then used to make the TCR library. The starting material was peripheral blood mononuclear cells (PBMCs), obtained when the disease was refractory, from a patient treated with antithyroid drugs. Receptors originate from a female donor with Graves disease.

This clonotype was detected ten times or more. The chain couples TRBV6-5 to TRBJ2-2; D remains ambiguous. Germline V gene lookup returns CDR1 MNHEY and CDR2 SVGAGI. Trimming pared 2 bases from V and 6 bases from J, leaving 4 bases between. The CDR3 loop spans 12 amino acids. CDR3 bases: TGTGCCAGCAGTTACGTGGCCGGGGAGCTGTTTTTT. Its protein is CASSYVAGELFF.

A few counts support this clonotype. This sequence joins TRBV30 and TRBJ2-7; 10 bases match TRBD1. CDR1 is GTSNPN and CDR2 is SVGIG in the germline V gene (reference sequence). The CDR3 runs to 16 residues. V trimming: 1 base; J trimming: 5 bases; junction bases outside the gene matches: 11. The CDR3 bases are TGTGCCTGGAGTGGGATACCCGACAGGGGGCGGAACGAGCAGTACTTC. It codes for CAWSGIPDRGRNEQYF.

There are many counts of this clonotype. The chain employs TRBV11-2 and TRBJ2-7; D is uncertain. Germline loops: CDR1 SGHAT, CDR2 FQNNGV. The CDR3 consists of 15 residues. V was clipped by 5 bases and J by 1 base, with 15 bases between them. The CDR3 DNA sequence: TGTGCCAGCAGCCCCGTGGACCCTGCTTCCTACGAGCAGTACTTC. Residues: CASSPVDPASYEQYF. Variable domain in full (rest from reference TRBV11-2 and TRBJ2-7): EAGVAQSPRYKIIEKRQSVAFWCNPISGHATLYWYQQILGQGPKLLIQFQNNGVVDDSQLPKDRFSAERLKGVDSTLKIQPAKLEDSAVYLCASSPVDPASYEQYFGPGTRLTVT.

This clonotype was detected many times. The chain employs TRBV6-2 or TRBV6-3 and TRBJ1-5; TRBD1 matches 10 bases. The V and J ends lost 5 bases and 1 base, in that order; junction bases with no gene match: 11. This CDR3 comprises 18 residues. Per germline, CDR1 MNHEY and CDR2 SVGEGT. The CDR3 sequence: CASSLDRGRIISNQPQHF. CDR3 DNA sequence: TGTGCCAGCAGTCTCGACAGGGGGCGAATTATAAGCAATCAGCCCCAGCATTTT.

The gene calls are TRBV5-6 and TRBJ2-3, with D possibly matching TRBD1 (5 bases). CDR1 SGHDT and CDR2 YYEEEE come from the germline V gene. This CDR3 comprises 16 residues. The V gene lost 0 bases and the J gene lost 2 bases, with 13 bases spanning the gap. The CDR3 protein is CASSLAPGRVTDTQYF. The CDR3 nucleotides read TGTGCCAGCAGCTTGGCCCCGGGCAGGGTCACAGATACGCAGTATTTT.

This clonotype was picked up many times. This chain joins TRBV6-5 and TRBJ1-1; no reliable D call. V lost 0 bases to trimming and J lost 1 base, with 9 bases between them. Per the germline V gene, CDR1 is MNHEY and CDR2 is SVGAGI. The CDR3 consists of 15 residues. CDR3 sequence (DNA): TGTGCCAGCAGTTACTCAAGGACGCAGAACACTGAAGCTTTCTTT. Encoded protein: CASSYSRTQNTEAFF.

This clonotype was detected ten times or more. The V call is TRBV7-2, the J call TRBJ1-1; possibly TRBD1 for D (6 bases). V lost 1 base and J lost 11, with 14 bases in between. This CDR3 is built from 13 residues. CDR1 SGHTA and CDR2 FQGNSA come from the germline V gene. The CDR3: CASSLELGADAFF. The CDR3 nucleotides read TGTGCCAGCAGCTTAGAATTGGGGGCGGACGCTTTCTTT.

This clonotype was seen many times. The chain joins TRBV28 to TRBJ2-7; D remains ambiguous. The CDR3 is 11 residues long. From germline, CDR1 is MDHEN and CDR2 SYDVKM. Trimming took 1 base from V and 3 from J, leaving 1 base between them. As DNA, the CDR3 is TGTGCCAGCAGTTTATTCTACGAGCAGTACTTC. Translating it yields CASSLFYEQYF. The full variable domain, completed using reference TRBV28 and TRBJ2-7, is DVKVTQSSRYLVKRTGEKVFLECVQDMDHENMFWYRQDPGLGLRLIYFSYDVKMKEKGDIPEGYSVSREKKERFSLILESASTNQTSMYLCASSLFYEQYFGPGTRLTVT.

The gene calls are TRBV29-1 and TRBJ1-5; D uncertain. Trimming took 4 bases from V and 4 from J, leaving 11 bases between them. The CDR3 has 13 residues. CDR1 is SQVTM, CDR2 ANQGSEA, per germline. CDR3 DNA: TGCAGCGTTGGGTCGGGGAGAAATCAGCCCCAGCATTTT. Amino acid sequence: CSVGSGRNQPQHF.

This clonotype came up a few times. This chain connects TRBV5-1 to TRBJ1-1; D is unclear. Trimming took 4 bases from V and 3 from J, leaving 13 bases between them. From germline, CDR1 is SGHRS and CDR2 YFSETQ. The CDR3 length is 14 residues. CDR3 residues: CASSRGRLHTEAFF. DNA of the CDR3: TGCGCCAGCAGCCGAGGGCGTTTACACACTGAAGCTTTCTTT.

The DNA of the CDR3 is TGCGCCAGCAGCCAAGGGGTTGTGGGACCCATTGCAACTAATGAAAAACTGTTTTTT. Translated: CASSQGVVGPIATNEKLFF. The chain links TRBV4-3 to TRBJ1-4; maybe TRBD1 (5 bases). Trimming left V 1 base short and J 0 bases short, with 18 bases between. The CDR3 loop spans 19 amino acids. Per germline, CDR1 LGHNA and CDR2 YSLEER.